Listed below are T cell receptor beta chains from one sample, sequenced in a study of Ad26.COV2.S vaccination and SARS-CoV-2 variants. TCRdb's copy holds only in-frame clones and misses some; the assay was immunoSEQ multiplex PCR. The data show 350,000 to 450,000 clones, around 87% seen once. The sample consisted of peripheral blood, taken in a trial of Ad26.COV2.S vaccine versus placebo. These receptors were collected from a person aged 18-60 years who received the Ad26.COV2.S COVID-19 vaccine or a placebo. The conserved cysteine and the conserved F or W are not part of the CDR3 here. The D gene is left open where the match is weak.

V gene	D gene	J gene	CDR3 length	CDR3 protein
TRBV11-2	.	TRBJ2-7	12	ASSLEGGSYEQY
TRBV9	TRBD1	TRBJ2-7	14	ASSPRGQGGPYEQY
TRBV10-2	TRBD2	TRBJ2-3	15	ASSEPGLAGGTDTQY
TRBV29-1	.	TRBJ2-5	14	SVAPYGGLAQETQY
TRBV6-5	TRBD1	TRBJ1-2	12	ASSWTGEAYGYT
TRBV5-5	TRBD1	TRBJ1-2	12	ASSEGTANYGYT
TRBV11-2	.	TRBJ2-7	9	ASSSSIGQY
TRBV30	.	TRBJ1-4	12	AWSVRGVGEKLF
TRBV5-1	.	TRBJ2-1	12	ASSLGRVRGEQF
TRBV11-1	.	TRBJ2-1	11	ASSSTARNEQF
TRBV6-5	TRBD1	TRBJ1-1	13	ASRWGQGMGTEAF
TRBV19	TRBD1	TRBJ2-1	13	ASSMVGTANNEQF
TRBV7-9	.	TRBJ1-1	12	ASSLLDGSTEAF
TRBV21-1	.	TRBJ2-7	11	ASSKVRRVEQY
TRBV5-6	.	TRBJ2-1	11	ASSSGRTREQF
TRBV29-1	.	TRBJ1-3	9	SVMPENTIY
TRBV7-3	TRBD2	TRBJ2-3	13	ASSLAGPSTDTQY
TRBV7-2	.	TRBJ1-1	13	ASSLRSLSPTEAF
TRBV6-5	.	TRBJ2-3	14	ASSYSPRLGTDTQY
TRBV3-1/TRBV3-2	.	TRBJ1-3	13	ASSISTVSGNTIY
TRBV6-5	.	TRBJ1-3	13	ASSWGESSGNTIY
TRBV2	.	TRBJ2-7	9	ASTLNYEQY
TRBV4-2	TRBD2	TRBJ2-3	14	ASSQGTSGDTDTQY
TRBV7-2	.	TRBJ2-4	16	ASSLQSWVAEAKNIQY
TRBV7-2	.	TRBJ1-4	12	ASSLALSPGRMF
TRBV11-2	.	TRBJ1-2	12	ASSFTGLGYGYT
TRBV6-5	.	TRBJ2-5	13	ASSYSRGRGETQY
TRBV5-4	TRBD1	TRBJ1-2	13	ASSLGDRGYYGYT
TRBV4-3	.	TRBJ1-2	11	ASSQDGTRGYT
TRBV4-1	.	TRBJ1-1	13	ASSPKTGPNTEAF
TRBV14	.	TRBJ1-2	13	ASSPGRQGGYGYT
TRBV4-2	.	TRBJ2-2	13	ASSRAGENTGELF
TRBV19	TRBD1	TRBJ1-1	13	ASLRTGTANTEAF
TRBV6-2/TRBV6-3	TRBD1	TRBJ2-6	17	ASSYPRTGVYSGANVLT
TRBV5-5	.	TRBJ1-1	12	ASSTGLKNTEAF
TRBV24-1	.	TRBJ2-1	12	ATSGPDVGNEQF
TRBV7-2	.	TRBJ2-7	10	ASSSPAYEQY
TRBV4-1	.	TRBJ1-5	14	ASSQEGGTSPRPQH
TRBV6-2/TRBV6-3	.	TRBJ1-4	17	ASSYWPKRREATNEKLF
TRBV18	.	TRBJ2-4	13	ASSPMFGDMNIQY
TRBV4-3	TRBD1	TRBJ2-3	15	ASSPSGTGGFTDTQY
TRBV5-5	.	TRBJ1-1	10	ASSHSGAEAF
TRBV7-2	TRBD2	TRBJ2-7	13	ASSAPSGGLYEQY
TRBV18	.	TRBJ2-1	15	ASSPHRGSGGYNEQF
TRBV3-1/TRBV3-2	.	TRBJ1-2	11	ASRSGGNYGYT
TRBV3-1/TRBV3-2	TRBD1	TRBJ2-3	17	ASSQAFFPGTGGADTQY
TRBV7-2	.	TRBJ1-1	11	ASSPYQLTEAF
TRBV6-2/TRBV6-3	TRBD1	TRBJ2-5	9	ASSQGVTQY
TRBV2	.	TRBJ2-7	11	ASRGALVYEQY
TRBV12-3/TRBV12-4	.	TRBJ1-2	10	ASSLESGGYT
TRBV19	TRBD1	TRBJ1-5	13	ASDGWTGRAQPQH